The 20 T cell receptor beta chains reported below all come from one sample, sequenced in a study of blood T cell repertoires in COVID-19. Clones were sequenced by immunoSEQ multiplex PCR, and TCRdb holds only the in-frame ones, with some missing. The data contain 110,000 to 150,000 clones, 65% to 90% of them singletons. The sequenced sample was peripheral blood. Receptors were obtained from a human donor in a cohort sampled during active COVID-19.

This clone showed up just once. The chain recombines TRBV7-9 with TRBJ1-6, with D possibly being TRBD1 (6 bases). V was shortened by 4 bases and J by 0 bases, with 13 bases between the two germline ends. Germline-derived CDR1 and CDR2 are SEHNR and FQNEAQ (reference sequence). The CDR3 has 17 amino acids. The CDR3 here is CASSSSTGSSYNSPLHF. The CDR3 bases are TGTGCCAGCAGCTCGTCCACAGGGAGCTCCTATAATTCACCCCTCCACTTT.

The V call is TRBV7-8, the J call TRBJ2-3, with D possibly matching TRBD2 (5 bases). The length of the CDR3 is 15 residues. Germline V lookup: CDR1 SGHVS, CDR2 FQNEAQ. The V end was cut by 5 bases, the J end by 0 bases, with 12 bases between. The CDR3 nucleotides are TGTGCCAGCAGCCGAGACTACTCTAGCACAGATACGCAGTATTTT. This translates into CASSRDYSSTDTQYF.

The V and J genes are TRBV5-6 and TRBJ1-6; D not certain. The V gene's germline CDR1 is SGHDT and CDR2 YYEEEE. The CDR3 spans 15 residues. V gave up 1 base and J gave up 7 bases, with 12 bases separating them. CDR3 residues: CASSLLETGNSPLHF. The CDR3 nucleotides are TGTGCCAGCAGCTTGTTGGAAACGGGGAATTCACCCCTCCACTTT.

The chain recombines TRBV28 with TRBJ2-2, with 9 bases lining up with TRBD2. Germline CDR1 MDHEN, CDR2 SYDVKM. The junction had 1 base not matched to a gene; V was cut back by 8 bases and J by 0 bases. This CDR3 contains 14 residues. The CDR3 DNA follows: TGTGCCAGCTGGACTAGCGCGAACACCGGGGAGCTGTTTTTT. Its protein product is CASWTSANTGELFF.

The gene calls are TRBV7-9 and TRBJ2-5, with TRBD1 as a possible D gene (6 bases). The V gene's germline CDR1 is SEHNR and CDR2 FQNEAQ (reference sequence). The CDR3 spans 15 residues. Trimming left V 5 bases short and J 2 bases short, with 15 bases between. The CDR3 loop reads CASSPPDRLQETQYF. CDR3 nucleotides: TGTGCCAGCAGCCCCCCGGACAGACTTCAAGAGACCCAGTACTTC.

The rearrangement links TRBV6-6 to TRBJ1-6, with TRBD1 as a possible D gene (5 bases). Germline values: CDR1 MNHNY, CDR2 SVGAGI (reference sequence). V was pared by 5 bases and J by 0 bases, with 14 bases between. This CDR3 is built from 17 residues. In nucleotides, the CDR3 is TGTGCCAGCAGTCCCCGACAGCCGAGCTCCTATAATTCACCCCTCCACTTT. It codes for CASSPRQPSSYNSPLHF.

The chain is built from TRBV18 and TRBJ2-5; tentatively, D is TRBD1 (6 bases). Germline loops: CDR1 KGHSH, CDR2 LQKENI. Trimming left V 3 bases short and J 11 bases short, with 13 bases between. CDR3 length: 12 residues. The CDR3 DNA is TGTGCCAGCTCACCCGACAGGCCCCTGCAGTACTTC. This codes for CASSPDRPLQYF.

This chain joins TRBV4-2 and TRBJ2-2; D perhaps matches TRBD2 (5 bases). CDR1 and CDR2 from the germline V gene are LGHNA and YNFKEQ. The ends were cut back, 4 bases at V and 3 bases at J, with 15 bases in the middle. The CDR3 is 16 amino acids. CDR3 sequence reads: CASSPRGSLDTGELFF. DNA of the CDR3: TGTGCCAGCAGCCCCCGGGGTAGCTTAGACACCGGGGAGCTGTTTTTT.

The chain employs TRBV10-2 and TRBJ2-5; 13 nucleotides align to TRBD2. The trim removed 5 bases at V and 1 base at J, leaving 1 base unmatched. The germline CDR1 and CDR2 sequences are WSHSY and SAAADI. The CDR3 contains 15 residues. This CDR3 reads CASSRTSGGQETQYF. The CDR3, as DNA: TGCGCCAGCAGTAGGACTAGCGGGGGCCAAGAGACCCAGTACTTC.

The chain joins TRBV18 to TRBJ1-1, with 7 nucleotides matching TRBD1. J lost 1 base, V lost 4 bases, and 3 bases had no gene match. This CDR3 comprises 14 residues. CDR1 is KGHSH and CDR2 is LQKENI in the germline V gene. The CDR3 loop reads CASSLGQPNTEAFF. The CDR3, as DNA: TGTGCCAGCTCACTGGGACAGCCGAACACTGAAGCTTTCTTT.

CDR3 loop: CSSYTDTQYF. The CDR3 bases are TGCAGCTCGTACACAGATACGCAGTATTTT. V is TRBV29-1 and J is TRBJ2-3; D not certain. The length of the CDR3 is 10 residues. Between the trimmed V and J ends, which lost 8 bases and 2 bases, there was a span of 5 bases. CDR1 and CDR2 (germline): SQVTM, ANQGSEA.

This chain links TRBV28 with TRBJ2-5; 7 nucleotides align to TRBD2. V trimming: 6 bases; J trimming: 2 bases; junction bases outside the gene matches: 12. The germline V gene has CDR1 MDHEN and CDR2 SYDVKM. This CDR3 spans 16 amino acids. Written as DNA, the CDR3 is TGTGCCAGCAGCTCCCTGTTGGGAGGGCAGCAAGAGACCCAGTACTTC. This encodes CASSSLLGGQQETQYF.

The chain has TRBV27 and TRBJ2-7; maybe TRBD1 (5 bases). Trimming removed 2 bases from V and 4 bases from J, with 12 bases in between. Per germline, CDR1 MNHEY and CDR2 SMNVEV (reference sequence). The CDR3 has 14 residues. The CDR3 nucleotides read TGTGCCAGCAGTTTACGGTACAGGCTTTACGAGCAGTACTTC. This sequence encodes CASSLRYRLYEQYF.

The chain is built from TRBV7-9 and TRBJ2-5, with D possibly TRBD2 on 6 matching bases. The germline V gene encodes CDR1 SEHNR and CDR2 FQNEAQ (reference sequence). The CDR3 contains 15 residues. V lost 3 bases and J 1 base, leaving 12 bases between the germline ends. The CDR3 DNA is TGTGCCAGCAGCTTCGTGCTAGCGACCCAAGAGACCCAGTACTTC. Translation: CASSFVLATQETQYF.

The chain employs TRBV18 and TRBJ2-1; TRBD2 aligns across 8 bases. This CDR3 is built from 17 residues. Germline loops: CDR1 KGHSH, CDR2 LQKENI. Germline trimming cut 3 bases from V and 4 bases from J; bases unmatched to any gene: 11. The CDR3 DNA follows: TGTGCCAGCTCACCGGGGTTCGGCGGGAGGTTGTACAATGAGCAGTTCTTC. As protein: CASSPGFGGRLYNEQFF.

CDR3 coding DNA: TGTGCCACCAGCAGAGATGGAGGATCCTACGAGCAGTACTTC. Amino acid sequence: CATSRDGGSYEQYF. J is TRBJ2-7 and V is TRBV15; tentatively, D is TRBD2 (5 bases). Trimming left V 0 bases short and J 1 base short, with 7 bases between. Germline CDR1 and CDR2: LNHNV and YYDKDF (reference sequence). The CDR3 spans 14 residues.

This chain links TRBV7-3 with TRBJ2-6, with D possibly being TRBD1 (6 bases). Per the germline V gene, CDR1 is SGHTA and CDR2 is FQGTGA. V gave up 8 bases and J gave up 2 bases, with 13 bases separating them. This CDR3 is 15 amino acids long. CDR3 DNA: TGTGCCAGCCACCAAGGGGGTACTGGGGCCAACGTCCTGACTTTC. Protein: CASHQGGTGANVLTF.

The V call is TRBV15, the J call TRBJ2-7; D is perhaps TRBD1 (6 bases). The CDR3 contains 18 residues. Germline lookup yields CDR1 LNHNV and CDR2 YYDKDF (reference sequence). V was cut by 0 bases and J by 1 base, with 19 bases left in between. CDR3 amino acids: CATSRDGPAAQGSYEQYF. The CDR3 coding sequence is TGTGCCACCAGCAGAGATGGGCCCGCCGCACAGGGATCCTACGAGCAGTACTTC. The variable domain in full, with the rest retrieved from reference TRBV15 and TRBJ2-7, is DAMVIQNPRYQVTQFGKPVTLSCSQTLNHNVMYWYQQKSSQAPKLLFHYYDKDFNNEADTPDNFQSRRPNTSFCFLDIRSPGLGDTAMYLCATSRDGPAAQGSYEQYFGPGTRLTVT.

CDR3: CASLLRSNQPQHF. The CDR3 nucleotides read TGTGCCAGCTTACTCCGGAGCAATCAGCCCCAGCATTTT. V usage is TRBV2 and J usage is TRBJ1-5; no clear D. Trimming removed 8 bases at V and 1 base at J, with 9 bases between. Germline CDR1 is SNHLY and CDR2 is FYNNEI. The CDR3 consists of 13 residues.

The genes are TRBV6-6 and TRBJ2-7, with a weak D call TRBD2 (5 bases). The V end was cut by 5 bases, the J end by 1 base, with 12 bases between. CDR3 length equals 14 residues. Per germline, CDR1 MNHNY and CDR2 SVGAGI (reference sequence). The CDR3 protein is CASSTTGSSYEQYF. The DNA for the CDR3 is TGTGCCAGCAGTACGACGGGGTCATCCTACGAGCAGTACTTC.